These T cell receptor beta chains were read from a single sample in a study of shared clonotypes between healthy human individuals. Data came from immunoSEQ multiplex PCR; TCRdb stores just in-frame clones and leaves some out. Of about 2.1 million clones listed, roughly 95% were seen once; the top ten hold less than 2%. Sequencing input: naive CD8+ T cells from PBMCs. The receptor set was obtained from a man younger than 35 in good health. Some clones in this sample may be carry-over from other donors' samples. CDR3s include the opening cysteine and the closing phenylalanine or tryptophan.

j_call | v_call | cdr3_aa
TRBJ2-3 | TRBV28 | CASTLSGSSGSSDTQYF
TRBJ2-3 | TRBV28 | CASRLPEGASTDTQYF
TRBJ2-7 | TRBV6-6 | CASSSLAGGPNEQYF
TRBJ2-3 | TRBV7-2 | CARHGLASDTQYF
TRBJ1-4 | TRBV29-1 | CSVYEPDSYEKLFF
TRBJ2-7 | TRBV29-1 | CSVENPSGTGTYEQYF
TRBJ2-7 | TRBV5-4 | CASSLTTRSYEQYF
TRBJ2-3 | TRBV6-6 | CASSYFDRLTDTQYF
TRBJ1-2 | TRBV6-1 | CASSEARLQFNPYGYTF
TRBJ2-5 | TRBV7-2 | CASSLFRVGETQYF
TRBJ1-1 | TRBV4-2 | CASSDHRGQNTEAFF
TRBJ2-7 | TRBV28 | CASSLTTVYEQYF
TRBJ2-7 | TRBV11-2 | CASSLDPGPYEQYF
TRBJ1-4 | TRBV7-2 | CASSPARTNEKLFF
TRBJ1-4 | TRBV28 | CASRTTGITNEKLFF
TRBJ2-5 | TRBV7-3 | CASSPGLAGRETQYF
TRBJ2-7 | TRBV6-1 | CASRGTSGSLYEQYF
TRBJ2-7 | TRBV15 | CATSSTSGSNEQYF